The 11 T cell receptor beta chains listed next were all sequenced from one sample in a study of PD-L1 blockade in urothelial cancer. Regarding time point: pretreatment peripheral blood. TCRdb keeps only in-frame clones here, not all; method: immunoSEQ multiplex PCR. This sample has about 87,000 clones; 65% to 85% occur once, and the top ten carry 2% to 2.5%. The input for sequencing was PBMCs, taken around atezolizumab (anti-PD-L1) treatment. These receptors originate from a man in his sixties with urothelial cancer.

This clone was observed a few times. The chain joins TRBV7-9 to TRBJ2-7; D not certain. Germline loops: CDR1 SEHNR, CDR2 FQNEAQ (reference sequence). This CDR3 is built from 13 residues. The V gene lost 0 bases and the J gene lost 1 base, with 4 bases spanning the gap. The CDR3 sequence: CASSLAGSYEQYF. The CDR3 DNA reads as TGTGCCAGCAGCTTAGCCGGGTCCTACGAGCAGTACTTC.

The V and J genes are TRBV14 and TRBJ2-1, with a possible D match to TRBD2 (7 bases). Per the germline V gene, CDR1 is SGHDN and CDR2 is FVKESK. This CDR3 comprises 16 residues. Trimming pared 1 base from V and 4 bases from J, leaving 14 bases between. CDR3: CASSQVGGGLYNEQFF. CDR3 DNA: TGTGCCAGCAGCCAAGTAGGGGGGGGACTTTACAATGAGCAGTTCTTC.

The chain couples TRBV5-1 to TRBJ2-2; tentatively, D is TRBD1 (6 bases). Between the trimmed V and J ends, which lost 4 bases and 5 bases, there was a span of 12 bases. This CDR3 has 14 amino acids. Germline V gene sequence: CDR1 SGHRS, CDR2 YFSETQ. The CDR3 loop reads CASSLGAETGELFF. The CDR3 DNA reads TGCGCCAGCAGCCTGGGGGCCGAAACCGGGGAGCTGTTTTTT.

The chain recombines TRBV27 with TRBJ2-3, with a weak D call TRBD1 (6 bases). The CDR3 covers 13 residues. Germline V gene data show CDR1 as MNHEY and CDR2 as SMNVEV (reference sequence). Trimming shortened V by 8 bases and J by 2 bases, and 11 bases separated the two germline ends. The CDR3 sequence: CASRDISTDTQYF. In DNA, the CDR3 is TGTGCCAGCCGGGACATCTCCACAGATACGCAGTATTTT.

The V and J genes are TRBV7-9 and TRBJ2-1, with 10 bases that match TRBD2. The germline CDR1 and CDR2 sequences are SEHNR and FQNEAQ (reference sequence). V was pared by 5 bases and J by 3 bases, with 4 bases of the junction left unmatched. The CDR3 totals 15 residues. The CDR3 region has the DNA TGTGCCAGCAGCCCAGCGGGGGGGGTCTACAATGAGCAGTTCTTC. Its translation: CASSPAGGVYNEQFF.

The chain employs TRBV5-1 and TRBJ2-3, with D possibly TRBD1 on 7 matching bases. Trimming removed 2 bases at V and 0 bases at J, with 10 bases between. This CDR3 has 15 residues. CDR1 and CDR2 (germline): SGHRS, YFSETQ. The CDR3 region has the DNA TGCGCCAGCAGCTTACAGGGGACTAGCACAGATACGCAGTATTTT. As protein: CASSLQGTSTDTQYF.

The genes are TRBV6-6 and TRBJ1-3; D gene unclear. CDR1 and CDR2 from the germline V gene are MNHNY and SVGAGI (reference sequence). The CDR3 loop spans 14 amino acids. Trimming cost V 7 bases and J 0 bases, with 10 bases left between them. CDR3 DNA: TGTGCCAGCACTAGCGCGGCCTCTGGAAACACCATATATTTT. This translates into CASTSAASGNTIYF.

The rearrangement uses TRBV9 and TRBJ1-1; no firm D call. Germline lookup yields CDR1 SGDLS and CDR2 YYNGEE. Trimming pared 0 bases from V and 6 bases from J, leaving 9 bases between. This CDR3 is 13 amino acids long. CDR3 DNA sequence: TGTGCCAGCAGCGTAGAGGAGAGGGCTGAAGCTTTCTTT. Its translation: CASSVEERAEAFF.

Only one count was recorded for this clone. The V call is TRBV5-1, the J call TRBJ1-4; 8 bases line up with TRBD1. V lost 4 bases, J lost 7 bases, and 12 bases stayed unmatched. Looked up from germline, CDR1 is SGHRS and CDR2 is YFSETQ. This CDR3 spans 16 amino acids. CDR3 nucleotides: TGCGCCAGCAGCCGCGACTTAGGACAGGGCTTTGAAAAACTGTTTTTT. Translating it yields CASSRDLGQGFEKLFF.

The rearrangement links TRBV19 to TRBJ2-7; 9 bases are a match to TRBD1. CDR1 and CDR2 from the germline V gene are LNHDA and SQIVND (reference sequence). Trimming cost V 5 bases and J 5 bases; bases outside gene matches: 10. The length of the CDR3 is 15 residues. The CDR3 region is CASSARRDRANEQYF. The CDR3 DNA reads TGTGCCAGTAGTGCCCGCCGGGACAGGGCGAACGAGCAGTACTTC. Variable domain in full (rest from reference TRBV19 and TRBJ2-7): DGGITQSPKYLFRKEGQNVTLSCEQNLNHDAMYWYRQDPGQGLRLIYYSQIVNDFQKGDIAEGYSVSREKKESFPLTVTSAQKNPTAFYLCASSARRDRANEQYFGPGTRLTVT.

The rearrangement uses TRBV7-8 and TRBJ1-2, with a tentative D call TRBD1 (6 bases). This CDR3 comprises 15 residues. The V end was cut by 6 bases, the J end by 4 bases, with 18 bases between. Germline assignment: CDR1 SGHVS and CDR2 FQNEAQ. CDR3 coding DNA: TGTGCCAGCAGTCTCGGACAGCAGCCTTTCTATGGCTACACCTTC. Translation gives CASSLGQQPFYGYTF.